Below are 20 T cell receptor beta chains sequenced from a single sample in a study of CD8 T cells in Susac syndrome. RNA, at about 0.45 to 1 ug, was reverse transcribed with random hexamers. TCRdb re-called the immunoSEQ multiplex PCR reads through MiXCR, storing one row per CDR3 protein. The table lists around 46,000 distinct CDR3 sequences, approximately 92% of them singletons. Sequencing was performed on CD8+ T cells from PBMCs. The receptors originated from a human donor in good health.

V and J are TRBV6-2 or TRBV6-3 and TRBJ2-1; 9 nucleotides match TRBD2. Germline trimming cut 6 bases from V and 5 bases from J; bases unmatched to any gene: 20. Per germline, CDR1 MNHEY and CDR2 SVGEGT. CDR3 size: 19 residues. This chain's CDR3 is CASSPPGIAGDTINNEQFF. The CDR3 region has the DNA TGTGCCAGCAGCCCTCCGGGGATAGCGGGAGATACTATCAACAATGAGCAGTTCTTC.

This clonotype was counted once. In DNA, the CDR3 is TGCAGTGCTAGGGTGGCTCAGGGAATCAACACTGAAGCTTTCTTT. The encoded protein is CSARVAQGINTEAFF. The V gene is TRBV20-1, the J gene TRBJ1-1; D is perhaps TRBD1 (5 bases). The length of the CDR3 is 15 residues. V lost 3 bases to trimming and J lost 2 bases, with 16 bases between them. CDR1 and CDR2 (germline): DFQATT, SNEGSKA (reference sequence).

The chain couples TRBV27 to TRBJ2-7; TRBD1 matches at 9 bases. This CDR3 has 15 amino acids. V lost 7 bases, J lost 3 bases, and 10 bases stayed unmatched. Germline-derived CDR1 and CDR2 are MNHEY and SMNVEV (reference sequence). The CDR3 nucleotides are TGTGCCAGCACCCCATATGGGGGACAGGGCTACGAGCAGTACTTC. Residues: CASTPYGGQGYEQYF.

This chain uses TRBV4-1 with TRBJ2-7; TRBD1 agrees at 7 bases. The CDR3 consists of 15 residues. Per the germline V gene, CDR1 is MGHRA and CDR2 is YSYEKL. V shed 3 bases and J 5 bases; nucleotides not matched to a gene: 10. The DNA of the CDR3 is TGCGCCAGCAGCCACCCGGGACAGACAGGGAACGAGCAGTACTTC. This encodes CASSHPGQTGNEQYF.

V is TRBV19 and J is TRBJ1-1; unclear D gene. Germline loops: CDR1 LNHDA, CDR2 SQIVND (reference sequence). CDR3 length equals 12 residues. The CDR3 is CAIRATNTEAFF. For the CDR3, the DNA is TGTGCGATCAGAGCGACGAACACTGAAGCTTTCTTT.

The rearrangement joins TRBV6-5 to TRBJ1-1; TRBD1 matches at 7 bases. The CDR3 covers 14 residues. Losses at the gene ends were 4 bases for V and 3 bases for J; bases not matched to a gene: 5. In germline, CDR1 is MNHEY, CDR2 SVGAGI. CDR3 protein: CASSLSQGDTEAFF. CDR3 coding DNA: TGTGCCAGCAGTTTATCTCAGGGGGACACTGAAGCTTTCTTT.

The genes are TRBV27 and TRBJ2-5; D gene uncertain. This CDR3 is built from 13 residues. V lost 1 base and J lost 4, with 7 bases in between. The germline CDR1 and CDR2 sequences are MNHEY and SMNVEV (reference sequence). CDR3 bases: TGTGCCAGCAGTTTATGGGCCGCAGAGACCCAGTACTTC. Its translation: CASSLWAAETQYF.

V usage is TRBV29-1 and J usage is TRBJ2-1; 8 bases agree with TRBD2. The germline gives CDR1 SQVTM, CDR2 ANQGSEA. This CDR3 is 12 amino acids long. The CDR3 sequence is CSCGRGGNEQFF. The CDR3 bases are TGCAGTTGCGGTCGGGGGGGGAATGAGCAGTTCTTC.

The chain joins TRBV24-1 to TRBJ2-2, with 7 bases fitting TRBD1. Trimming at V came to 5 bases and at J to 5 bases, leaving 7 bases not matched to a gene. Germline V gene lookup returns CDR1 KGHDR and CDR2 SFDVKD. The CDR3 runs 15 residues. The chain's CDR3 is CATSGPNRGTGELFF. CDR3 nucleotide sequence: TGTGCCACCAGTGGCCCAAACAGGGGAACCGGGGAGCTGTTTTTT.

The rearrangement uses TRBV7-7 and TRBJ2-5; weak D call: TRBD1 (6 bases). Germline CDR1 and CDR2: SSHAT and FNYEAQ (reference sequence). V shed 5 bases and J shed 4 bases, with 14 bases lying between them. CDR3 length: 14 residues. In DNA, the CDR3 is TGTGCCAGCAGCCCCGGGACGGACAGAGAGACCCAGTACTTC. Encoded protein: CASSPGTDRETQYF.

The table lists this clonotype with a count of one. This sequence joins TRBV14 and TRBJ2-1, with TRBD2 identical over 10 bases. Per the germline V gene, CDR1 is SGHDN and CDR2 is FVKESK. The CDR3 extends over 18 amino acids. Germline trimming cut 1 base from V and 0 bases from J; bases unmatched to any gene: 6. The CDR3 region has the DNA TGTGCCAGCAGCCAAGCGGGACTAGCGACTATCTCCTACAATGAGCAGTTCTTC. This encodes CASSQAGLATISYNEQFF.

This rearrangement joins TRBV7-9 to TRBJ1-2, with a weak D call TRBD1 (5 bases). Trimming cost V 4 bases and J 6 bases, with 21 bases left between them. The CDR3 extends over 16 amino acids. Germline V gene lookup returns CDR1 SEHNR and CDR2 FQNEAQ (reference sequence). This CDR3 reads CASSSSDSDSLDGYTF. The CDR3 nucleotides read TGTGCCAGCAGCTCTTCCGATTCAGACAGCCTGGATGGCTACACCTTC.

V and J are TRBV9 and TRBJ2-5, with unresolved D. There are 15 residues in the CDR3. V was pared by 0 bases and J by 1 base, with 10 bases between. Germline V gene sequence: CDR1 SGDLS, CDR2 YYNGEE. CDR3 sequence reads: CASSVATSLQETQYF. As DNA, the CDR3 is TGTGCCAGCAGCGTAGCAACTTCTCTCCAAGAGACCCAGTACTTC.

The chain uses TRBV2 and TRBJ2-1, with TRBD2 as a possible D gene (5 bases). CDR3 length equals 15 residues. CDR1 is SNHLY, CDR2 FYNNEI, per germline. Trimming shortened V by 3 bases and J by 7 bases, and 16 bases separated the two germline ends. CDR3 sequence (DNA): TGTGCCAGCAGTGACGGCGGGTTAGCATTAAATGAGCAGTTCTTC. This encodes CASSDGGLALNEQFF.

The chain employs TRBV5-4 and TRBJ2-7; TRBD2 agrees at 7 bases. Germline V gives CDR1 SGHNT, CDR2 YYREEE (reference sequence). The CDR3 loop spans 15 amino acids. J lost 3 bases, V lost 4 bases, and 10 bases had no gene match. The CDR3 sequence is CASSISGTIFYEQYF. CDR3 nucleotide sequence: TGTGCCAGCAGCATCAGTGGGACTATCTTCTACGAGCAGTACTTC.

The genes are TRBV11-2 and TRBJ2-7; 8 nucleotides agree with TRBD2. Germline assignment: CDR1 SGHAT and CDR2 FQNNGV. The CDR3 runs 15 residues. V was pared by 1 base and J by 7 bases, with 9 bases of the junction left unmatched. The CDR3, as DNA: TGTGCCAGCAGCTTAGGCCCGGGAGGGCCGGGGGAGCAGTACTTC. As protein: CASSLGPGGPGEQYF. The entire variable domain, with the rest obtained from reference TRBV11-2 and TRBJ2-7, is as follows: EAGVAQSPRYKIIEKRQSVAFWCNPISGHATLYWYQQILGQGPKLLIQFQNNGVVDDSQLPKDRFSAERLKGVDSTLKIQPAKLEDSAVYLCASSLGPGGPGEQYFGPGTRLTVT.

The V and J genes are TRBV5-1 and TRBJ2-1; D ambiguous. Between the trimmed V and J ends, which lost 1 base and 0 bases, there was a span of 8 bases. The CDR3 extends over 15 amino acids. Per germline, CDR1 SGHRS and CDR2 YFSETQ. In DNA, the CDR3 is TGCGCCAGCAGCTTGAGGCAGAGCTCCTACAATGAGCAGTTCTTC. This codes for CASSLRQSSYNEQFF. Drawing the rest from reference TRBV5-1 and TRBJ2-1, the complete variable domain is KAGVTQTPRYLIKTRGQQVTLSCSPISGHRSVSWYQQTPGQGLQFLFEYFSETQRNKGNFPGRFSGRQFSNSRSEMNVSTLELGDSALYLCASSLRQSSYNEQFFGPGTRLTVL.

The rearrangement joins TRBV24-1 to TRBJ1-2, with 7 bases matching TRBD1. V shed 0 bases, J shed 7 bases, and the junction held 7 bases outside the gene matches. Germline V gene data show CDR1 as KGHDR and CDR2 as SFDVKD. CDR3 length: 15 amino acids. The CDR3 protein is CATSDLQFGTVGYTF. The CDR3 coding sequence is TGTGCCACCAGTGATTTGCAGTTCGGGACAGTTGGCTACACCTTC.

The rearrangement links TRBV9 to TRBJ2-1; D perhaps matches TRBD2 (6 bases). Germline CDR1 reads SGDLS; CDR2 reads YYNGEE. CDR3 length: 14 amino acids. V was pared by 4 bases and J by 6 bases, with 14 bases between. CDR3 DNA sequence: TGTGCCAGCAGCCCCCGACTAGGGACCAATGAGCAGTTCTTC. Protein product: CASSPRLGTNEQFF. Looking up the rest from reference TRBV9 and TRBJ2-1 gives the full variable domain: DSGVTQTPKHLITATGQRVTLRCSPRSGDLSVYWYQQSLDQGLQFLIQYYNGEERAKGNILERFSAQQFPDLHSELNLSSLELGDSALYFCASSPRLGTNEQFFGPGTRLTVL.

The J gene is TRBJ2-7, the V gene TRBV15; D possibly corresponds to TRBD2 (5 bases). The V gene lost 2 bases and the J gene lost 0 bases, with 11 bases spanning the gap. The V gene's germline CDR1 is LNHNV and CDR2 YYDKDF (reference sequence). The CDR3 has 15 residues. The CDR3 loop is CATSRLAPSSYEQYF. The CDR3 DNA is TGTGCCACCAGCAGACTAGCCCCGAGCTCCTACGAGCAGTACTTC.